The source of this T cell receptor beta chain is a study of response to subunit inactivated influenza vaccine. Broader study findings: Every seasonal influenza vaccination brings in few new T cells, the authors suggested.

In regard to this clonotype: Its matching antigen is unknown.

Germline lookup yields CDR1 ENHRY and CDR2 SYGVKD. V was shortened by 10 bases and J by 9 bases, with 13 bases between the two germline ends. This CDR3 has 11 amino acids. TCRdb called the RT-PCR reads again in MiXCR, with one record for every CDR3 protein. Of roughly 500,000 distinct CDR3 sequences listed, roughly 25% were seen once; the top ten hold 1.9%. The chain combines TRBV10-3 with TRBJ1-5, with D unresolved. The origin of this receptor is a man aged 45-60 years who received an inactivated influenza vaccine. Sequencing used CD4+ T cells sorted from PBMCs, obtained about 5 days after vaccination. CDR3 residues: CATQSGGPQHF. The DNA of the CDR3 is TGTGCCACCCAGTCGGGTGGGCCCCAGCATTTT.